The 6 T cell receptor beta chains below were found in one sample sequenced in a study of CD8 T cells in ankylosing spondylitis. MiXCR was run by TCRdb on the 5' RACE reads, yielding one entry per CDR3 protein. The sample holds roughly 150,000 distinct CDR3 sequences; roughly 34% are singletons and the top ten take 6%. The material sequenced was synovial fluid, either unsorted or a sorted T cell fraction (not recorded which). Receptor source: a male donor with ankylosing spondylitis.

The chain joins TRBV2 to TRBJ1-4, with D unresolved. The CDR3 extends over 14 amino acids. Germline loops: CDR1 SNHLY, CDR2 FYNNEI. Trimming removed 0 bases at V and 10 bases at J, with 12 bases between. The CDR3: CASSEALAAGKLFF. CDR3 coding DNA: TGTGCCAGCAGTGAAGCGTTGGCAGCTGGAAAACTGTTTTTT.

This chain links TRBV7-9 with TRBJ1-2; D ambiguous. Germline V gene data show CDR1 as SEHNR and CDR2 as FQNEAQ (reference sequence). The CDR3 extends over 16 amino acids. The ends were cut back, 6 bases at V and 0 bases at J, with 17 bases in the middle. CDR3 nucleotides: TGTGCCAGCAGTGTCTTCCCGTCGAGGACTAACTATGGCTACACCTTC. Translation gives CASSVFPSRTNYGYTF.

Many counts were recorded for this clonotype. This chain joins TRBV7-8 and TRBJ1-5, with D perhaps matching TRBD1 (5 bases). This CDR3 is 14 amino acids long. Germline assignment: CDR1 SGHVS and CDR2 FQNEAQ. V was trimmed by 5 bases and J by 4 bases, leaving 12 bases between them. DNA for the CDR3: TGTGCCAGCAGCCCCCGGGAGGGGAATCAGCCCCAGCATTTT. Amino acids: CASSPREGNQPQHF.

The genes are TRBV28 and TRBJ1-4; tentative D call: TRBD1 (6 bases). Trimming took 5 bases from V and 7 from J, leaving 23 bases between them. This CDR3 comprises 17 residues. Per the germline V gene, CDR1 is MDHEN and CDR2 is SYDVKM. CDR3 DNA: TGTGCCAGCAGTGCCGTCGGGGGGGCGGTAATACGTGAAAAACTGTTTTTT. Its translation is CASSAVGGAVIREKLFF.

This clonotype was picked up a small number of times. The V and J genes are TRBV7-9 and TRBJ2-1, with D unresolved. V was cut by 1 base and J by 0 bases, with 10 bases left in between. The CDR3 is 16 amino acids. The V gene's germline CDR1 is SEHNR and CDR2 FQNEAQ (reference sequence). Here the CDR3 DNA reads TGTGCCAGCAGCTTAGGTATACCCTTCTCCTACAATGAGCAGTTCTTC. This translates into CASSLGIPFSYNEQFF.

V is TRBV12-3 or TRBV12-4 and J is TRBJ1-1; 8 bases are a match to TRBD1. This CDR3 comprises 15 residues. V lost 3 bases and J lost 4; bases outside the gene matches: 7. The CDR3 DNA is TGTGCCAGCAGTTTGGCGGGACAGGTGAGCACTGAAGCTTTCTTT. It yields the protein CASSLAGQVSTEAFF.